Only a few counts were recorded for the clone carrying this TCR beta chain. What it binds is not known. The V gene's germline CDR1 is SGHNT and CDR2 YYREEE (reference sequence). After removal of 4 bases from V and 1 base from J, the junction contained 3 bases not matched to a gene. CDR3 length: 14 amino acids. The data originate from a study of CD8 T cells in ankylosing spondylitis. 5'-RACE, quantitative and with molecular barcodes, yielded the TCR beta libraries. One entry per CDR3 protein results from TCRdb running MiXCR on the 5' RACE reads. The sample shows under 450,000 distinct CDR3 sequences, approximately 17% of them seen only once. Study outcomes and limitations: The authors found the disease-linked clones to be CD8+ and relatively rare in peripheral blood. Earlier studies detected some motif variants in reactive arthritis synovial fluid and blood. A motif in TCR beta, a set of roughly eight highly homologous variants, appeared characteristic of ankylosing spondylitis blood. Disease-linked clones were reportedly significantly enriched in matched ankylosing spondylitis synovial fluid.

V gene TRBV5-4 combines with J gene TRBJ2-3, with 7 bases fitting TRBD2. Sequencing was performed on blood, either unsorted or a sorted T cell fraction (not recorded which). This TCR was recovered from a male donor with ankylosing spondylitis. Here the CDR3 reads CASSLLAGTDTQYF. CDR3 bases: TGTGCCAGCAGCCTGCTAGCGGGCACAGATACGCAGTATTTT.